What follows is one T cell receptor (beta chain) and its context. Trimming removed 5 bases from V and 4 bases from J; junction bases left unmatched: 11. The germline V gene encodes CDR1 SEHNR and CDR2 FQNEAQ (reference sequence). The CDR3 runs to 17 residues. This entry comes from a study of early T cells in non-severe SARS-CoV-2 infection. At the level of the study: Sequencing targeted bulk RNA from unsorted whole blood, leaving chains unpaired.

In the library, individual cDNA molecules carried attached unique molecular identifiers. TCRdb processed the 5' RACE reads anew with MiXCR; each CDR3 protein has one entry. The sample contains some 77,000 distinct CDR3 sequences, 7.5% to 10% of which appear only once. The sequenced material came from whole blood. This sequence was found in an adult who was a healthcare worker with PCR-confirmed SARS-CoV-2 infection or an uninfected control (not recorded which). The V call is TRBV7-9, the J call TRBJ2-3; 11 bases fit TRBD2. The CDR3 is CASSPPTSGNRADTQYF. CDR3 nucleotide sequence: TGTGCCAGCAGCCCCCCGACTAGCGGGAATAGGGCAGATACGCAGTATTTT.